The T cell receptor (beta chain) under discussion was sequenced for a study of cytomegalovirus exposure and HLA in healthy donors (dated by TCRdb to about 2017). About the study as a whole: An earlier analysis of more than 550 of the donors reported about 260 Gb of sequence data and 95 million to 140 million unique TCR beta sequences obtained from 180 million or so T cells. Roughly 5 DR-DQ haplotypes were handled as single units for association and clustering, since linkage in the cohort was strong. To study patterns of TCR occurrence, a later analysis re-analyzed previously published TCR beta repertoires from around 700 donors and added high-resolution HLA genotyping. HLA typing covered class I and class II loci at four-digit resolution. The study used immunosequencing to profile the T cell repertoires of approximately 690 subjects and linked those repertoires to cytomegalovirus serostatus. To predict cytomegalovirus infection status, the study combined high-throughput TCR immunosequencing, statistical association of individual TCRs with disease status, and machine learning. The number of donors typed differed by locus, with roughly 629-640 for A, B, C, DRB1 and DQB1, around 520 for DQA1, 600 to 610 for DPA1, and approximately 470 for DPB1. On average, 235,054 unique TCR beta nucleotide sequences were sequenced per donor among 398 genotyped donors of the cohort, with 15% to 20% of those sequences being non-productive. Alongside the repertoire data, information on donor age, sex, ethnicity and CMV serostatus was compiled. An earlier analysis of approximately 580 of the donors used high-throughput TCR beta sequencing to judge whether each TCR beta V gene segment behaved as functional or pseudogenic. The genetic ancestry cluster associated with self-reported Caucasian donors included over 80% of the 398 genotyped donors. All discovery cohort repertoires had been generated on a single sequencing platform. Besides the first cohort of approximately 670 subjects, a separate validation cohort made up of around 120 different subjects was used. A later genetic analysis used genome-wide SNP genotypes for about 65% of the 666 donors, treating that subset as a discovery cohort. The study was designed to test whether signatures of past pathogen exposure could be identified by cataloging public T cell receptors. An early release that covered roughly 600 HLA-typed donors contained about 300 gigabases of sequencing data and 70 million to 100 million unique TCR sequences. Rather than using new phenotypic data, the later analysis identified candidate immune exposures from TCR beta sequences and from how often those sequences occurred across donors.

The cohort consisted of 666 healthy bone marrow donors. All cohort members were sampled while nominally healthy, although unrecorded immune exposures were likely present. The donor was CMV seronegative and was included in the group of a few hundred seronegative cohort members. Each donor provided a peripheral blood sample, and peripheral blood mononuclear cells were used for TCR beta sequencing. The Qiagen DNeasy Blood Extraction Kit was used to extract genomic DNA from the blood cell samples. Library preparation used the immunoSEQ multiplex PCR assay. For the multiplex PCR, a mixture combining 60 forward primers for TCR Vbeta segments and 13 reverse primers for TCR Jbeta segments was used. A multiplex PCR assay on genomic DNA amplified the CDR3 region of rearranged TCR beta genes. Amplified TCR beta libraries were sequenced as 87-base-pair reads on the Illumina HiSeq System. In the authors' own workflow: In a later analysis, approximately 74 million unique TCR beta chains were counted across the 500 to 850 repertoires, and roughly 10 million of these chains were shared by at least two donors. Raw reads were error-corrected and collapsed into unique sequences by a nearest-neighbor algorithm in which closely related sequences were merged to remove PCR and sequencing errors. V, D and J gene segments were assigned by aligning CDR3 sequences to IMGT reference sequences. For a sequence to be retained, at least a six-nucleotide match to both a V gene segment and a J gene segment was required. Rearrangements were called productive when the CDR3 lacked stop codons and stayed in frame with V and J; all others were non-productive. Following IMGT convention, CDR3 was defined as the stretch from the second conserved V-encoded cysteine up to the conserved J-encoded phenylalanine. The earlier analysis of some 540 of the donors excluded any sequence lacking an unambiguous match to a single V gene segment. An earlier analysis of fewer than 750 of the donors called V segments functional above 56.7% productive rearrangements and segregating when the between-donor standard deviation exceeded 5%. To diagnose cytomegalovirus status from the catalog of TCR beta chain sequences, a statistical classification framework was built. In a later analysis, V and J genes were assigned by comparing TCR nucleotide sequences against IMGT/GENE-DB human TR gene sequences. Using the TCRdist pipeline, a later analysis assigned CDR3 sequences along with most-parsimonious VDJ recombination scenarios. In a later analysis, each TCR beta chain was defined by its CDR3 amino acid sequence together with its V-gene family, and reads lacking a unique V-gene family were excluded. To address suspected cross-contamination and a sequencing artifact, a later analysis removed 592 highly shared, low-generation-probability nucleotide sequences. For each public chain, a later analysis derived a clonal expansion index from normalized ranks of inferred template counts within each repertoire. Generation probabilities in a later analysis came from a VDJ recombination model fitted to out-of-frame rearrangements, and those results were checked against IGoR. In a later analysis, TCR-TCR, TCR-HLA and TCR-CMV co-occurrence was scored with hypergeometric tests, and a repertoire-size bias correction was applied to TCR pairs. A later analysis estimated false discovery rates by permuting HLA or CMV assignments 20 times. In a later analysis, co-occurring TCRs were grouped using DBSCAN, with TCRdist sequence similarity added in when clustering inside HLA-allele-positive subsets. Co-occurrence clustering excluded repertoires with fewer than 30,000 or more than 120,000 public chains, plus five with anomalous nucleotide sharing. What TCRdb holds here is the immuneACCESS table cut down to in-frame rearrangements. Part of the clones is not present; checked against another copy, under half of the missing clones reflect an unresolved V gene, and the others are unexplained. V and J calls plus clone size are reproduced from that table; the DNA served to infer D and trimming. Counted in this sample were under 200,000 clones; roughly 80% of them appeared once. The ten top clones hold under 2.5% of the sample.

Concerning this clone: Its antigen specificity is not known. No quality values exist for individual bases; no much larger clone is one base distant.

Overall study outcomes, separate from this receptor: According to a later analysis, TCR association rates differed among HLA loci, with DRB1 alleles showing the most associated TCRs and HLA-C alleles showing the fewest. Correlated functional status among segregating V segments might be attributable to linkage disequilibrium, but an unknown experimental factor could not be ruled out. The classifier was reported to diagnose cytomegalovirus status with high specificity and sensitivity in both the original and validation cohorts. Because counts were too low, roughly 16 rarely observed V segments, including chromosome 9 orphons, were excluded from the earlier analysis of under 650 of the donors. Because the 87-base-pair reads could not distinguish some IMGT-functional V segments, including TRBV6-2 and TRBV6-3, those segments were excluded. Presence/absence analyses assumed roughly uniform sequencing depth across donors, an assumption that may not hold. Most TCR sequences were seen in very few donors, while some public TCRs were found in many individuals. A later genetic analysis associated a missense DCLRE1C variant with V-gene and J-gene trimming of TCR beta chains, and an independent cohort replicated the association. The study gave a list of over 150 TCR beta chains associated with cytomegalovirus. A group of highly shared sequence variants was considered likely to be a technical artifact of the sequencing pipeline. This cohort had only TCR beta chains sequenced, and the lack of alpha or paired-chain data limited which features could be detected. CMV serostatus was the only immune exposure information available for the cohort. According to a later analysis, most CMV-associated TCR beta chains appeared to be HLA-restricted, and the HLA associations seemed to be driven largely by CMV exposure. In a later genetic analysis, fewer N-insertions in productive TCRs were reported among donors in an Asian-associated ancestry cluster than the 666-donor mean. In an earlier analysis of under 600 of the donors, most TCR beta V segments were observed in productive rearrangements about 87% or about 30% of the time, broadly matching IMGT annotations. In a later analysis, HLA-associated TCR beta chains showed more clonal expansion and lower generation probabilities than non-associated chains that were equally common. Because HLA typing was missing for some donors at each locus, association tests included only the typed subset. In a later analysis, around 15,000 TCR beta sequences were associated with specific HLA alleles at a false discovery rate of 0.05. The authors suggested that the approach could potentially be generalized to other disease states and immunological phenotypes. Strong co-occurrence of HLA alleles, especially DR and DQ, made assigning TCR associations to individual alleles difficult. A few of the identified cytomegalovirus-associated TCR beta chains were confirmed in vitro to be specific for cytomegalovirus antigens. Several of the top co-occurrence clusters appeared to be linked to parvovirus B19, influenza, CMV and Epstein-Barr virus, according to a later analysis. A further reported finding was that TCR beta sequences accurately predicted the HLA-A and HLA-B alleles for most subjects in the first cohort.

The CDR3 has 15 amino acids, counting the end cysteine and phenylalanine. The sequence is cut down to CDR3 DNA, 45 bases in frame from base 1. In the germline V gene, CDR1 corresponds to MGHDK and CDR2 to SYGVNS. V trim: 5 bases; J trim: 1 base; unmatched bases: 2. The sequence is built from TRBV25-1 and TRBJ2-7; TRBD2 agrees with 13 junctional bases. Sequences were obtained from PBMCs. This receptor was taken from a man between 60 and 70 years old in good health and CMV-seronegative. The nucleotide sequence reads as follows: TGTGCCAGCAGTAGGGGACTAGCGGGATCCTACGAGCAGTACTTC. The translation is CASSRGLAGSYEQYF.